What follows describes a single T cell receptor beta chain. What it recognizes is unknown. The sample is drawn from a study of cytomegalovirus exposure and HLA in healthy donors. General study findings and limits: In a later analysis, a missense DCLRE1C variant was linked to TCR beta V- and J-gene trimming. Despite most TCR sequences being rare, some public TCRs occurred in many donors. Reports described diagnosis of cytomegalovirus status by the classifier as highly specific and sensitive.

This CDR3 contains 14 residues. With 5 bases removed from V and 8 bases from J, the gap between germline ends came to 18 bases. Germline V lookup: CDR1 SGHTA, CDR2 FQGNSA. Healthy individuals who donated bone marrow served as the donors. The PCR used 60 Vbeta and 13 Jbeta primers. Assay used: immunoSEQ multiplex PCR; TCRdb lists only in-frame clones, some missing. The repertoire holds roughly 190,000 clones, with roughly 80% as singletons. The chain uses TRBV7-2 and TRBJ1-2, with D perhaps matching TRBD1 (6 bases). The receptor comes from a man aged 35 to 55 in good health and CMV-seropositive. The source material was PBMCs. The CDR3 DNA follows: TGTGCCAGCAGCCCCCGGGCGGGGGCGAGAGGCTACACCTTC. Translated, it gives CASSPRAGARGYTF.